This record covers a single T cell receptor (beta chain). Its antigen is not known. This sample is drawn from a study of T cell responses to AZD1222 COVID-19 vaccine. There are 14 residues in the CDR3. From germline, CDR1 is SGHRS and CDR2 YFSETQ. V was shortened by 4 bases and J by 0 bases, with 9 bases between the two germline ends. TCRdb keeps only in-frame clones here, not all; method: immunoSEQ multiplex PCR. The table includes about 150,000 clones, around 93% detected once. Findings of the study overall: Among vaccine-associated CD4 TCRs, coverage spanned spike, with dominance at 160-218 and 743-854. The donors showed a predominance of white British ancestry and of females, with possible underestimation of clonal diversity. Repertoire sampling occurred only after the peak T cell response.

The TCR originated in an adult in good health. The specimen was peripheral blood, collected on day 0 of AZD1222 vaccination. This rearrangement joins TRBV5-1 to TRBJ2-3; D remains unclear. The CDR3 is CASSEAISTDTQYF. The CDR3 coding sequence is TGCGCCAGCAGCGAAGCGATTAGCACAGATACGCAGTATTTT.